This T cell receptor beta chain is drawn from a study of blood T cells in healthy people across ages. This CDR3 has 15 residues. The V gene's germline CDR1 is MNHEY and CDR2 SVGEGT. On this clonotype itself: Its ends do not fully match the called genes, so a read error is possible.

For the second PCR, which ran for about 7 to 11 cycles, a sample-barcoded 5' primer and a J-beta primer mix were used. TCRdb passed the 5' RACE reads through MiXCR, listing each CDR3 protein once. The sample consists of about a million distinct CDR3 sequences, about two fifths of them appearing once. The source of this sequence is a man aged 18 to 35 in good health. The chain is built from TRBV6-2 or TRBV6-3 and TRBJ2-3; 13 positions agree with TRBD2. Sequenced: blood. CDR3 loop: CTSSGLAGGTDTQYF. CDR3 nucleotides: TGTACCAGCAGCGGACTAGCGGGGGGCACAGATACGCAGTATTTT.